The clone carrying this T cell receptor (beta chain) appeared a few times. The antigen is unknown. These data originate in a study of regulatory T cells in long-lasting Graves disease. Study information: The term persistent Graves' disease signified upward of 5 years on antithyroid drugs with positive TSH receptor antibodies.

The time point: persistent/refractory GD, antithyroid drugs over 5 years with positive TRAb. Scientists built the TCR library using RNA that was extracted from PBMCs. Library construction for TCR beta used iRepertoire HTBI primers and Arm-PCR of CDR3 regions. TCRdb ran MiXCR on the multiplex PCR reads and lists one entry per CDR3 protein. The sample lists fewer than 450,000 distinct CDR3 sequences; about 20% were seen once. V was shortened by 0 bases and J by 4 bases, with 19 bases between the two germline ends. CDR3 length: 17 residues. Germline loops: CDR1 SGHRS, CDR2 YFSETQ. Study-wide findings and caveats: Thyroid tissue was not studied; only peripheral blood was. More public clonotypes were shared by persistent patients (about 2,700) than by new patients (around 990). Persistent disease was characterized by preferential usage of TRBV28, TRBJ1-2 and TRBJ2-5.

Sequenced here: peripheral blood mononuclear cells (PBMCs), sampled when the disease was refractory, from a patient treated with antithyroid drugs. The genes are TRBV5-1 and TRBJ1-1, with TRBD1 as a possible D gene (6 bases). The TCR was taken from a female donor with Graves disease. The CDR3 coding sequence is TGCGCCAGCAGCTTGGCCGGACGGAGGGAGGGGGGCACTGAAGCTTTCTTT. Its translation: CASSLAGRREGGTEAFF.